The clone carrying this T cell receptor beta chain came up once. Antigen unknown. This entry is derived from a study of T cell repertoires in cytomegalovirus infection. The V gene's germline CDR1 is LNHDA and CDR2 SQIVND (reference sequence). This CDR3 contains 11 residues. Trimming took off 3 bases at V and 8 bases at J, with 7 bases between the two ends. TCRdb reanalysed the reads using MiXCR and keeps one entry per CDR3 protein. The sample includes some 800,000 distinct CDR3 sequences, over 25% of them seen just once. The chain has TRBV19 and TRBJ1-1; the D is unclear. The sequences come from cultured CD8+ T cells from PBMCs, collected from culture after CMV antigen stimulation. This receptor was obtained from a human donor in good health (CMV status not recorded). Some clones in this sample may be carry-over from other donors' samples. For the CDR3, the DNA is TGTGCCAGTAGTATCGAAGTAGAAGCTTTCTTT. This sequence encodes CASSIEVEAFF.